The 25 T cell receptor beta chains below were found in one sample sequenced in a study of T cell repertoires in cytomegalovirus infection. From the reads, TCRdb called clonotypes with MiXCR, one entry per CDR3 protein. The sample has fewer than 950,000 distinct CDR3 sequences, 30% to 35% seen once. Their target antigens are unknown. The sequencing used cultured CD8+ T cells from PBMCs, collected from culture after CMV antigen stimulation. The receptors derive from a human donor in good health (CMV status not recorded). Some clones in this sample may be carry-over from other donors' samples.

This clonotype has a count of ten or more. The CDR3 region is CASSFGGVYEQYV. DNA of the CDR3: TGTGCCAGCAGTTTTGGGGGGGTCTACGAGCAGTACGTC. The J gene is TRBJ2-7, the V gene TRBV6-2 or TRBV6-3, with TRBD2 identical over 7 bases. V was clipped by 4 bases and J by 3 bases; unmatched bases: 3. The length of the CDR3 is 13 residues. Germline CDR1 reads MNHEY; CDR2 reads SVGEGT.

V gene TRBV15 combines with J gene TRBJ2-1; D is unclear. The CDR3 runs to 15 residues. Germline CDR1 LNHNV, CDR2 YYDKDF (reference sequence). Trimming pared 0 bases from V and 0 bases from J, leaving 6 bases between. CDR3 nucleotide sequence: TGTGCCACCAGCAGAGAGGGCAGCTCCTACAATGAGCAGTTCTTC. This translates into CATSREGSSYNEQFF.

In this sample, this clonotype turned up a few times. The chain combines TRBV28 with TRBJ1-2; no clear D. V was clipped by 6 bases and J by 1 base, with 12 bases between them. The length of the CDR3 is 14 residues. CDR1 is MDHEN and CDR2 is SYDVKM in the germline V gene. The CDR3 nucleotides are TGTGCCAGCAGACGGCCGGGAGATAACTATGGCTACACCTTC. It codes for CASRRPGDNYGYTF.

The chain is built from TRBV6-5 and TRBJ2-5; 13 bases match TRBD2. CDR3 size: 16 residues. CDR1 MNHEY and CDR2 SVGAGI come from the germline V gene. V trimming: 5 bases; J trimming: 3 bases; junction bases outside the gene matches: 6. CDR3: CASSPSGTSGEETQYF. The CDR3 region has the DNA TGTGCCAGCAGTCCTTCAGGGACTAGCGGGGAAGAGACCCAGTACTTC.

The chain recombines TRBV6-1 with TRBJ1-1; a possible D gene is TRBD1 (6 bases). CDR3 size: 14 residues. Germline-derived CDR1 and CDR2 are MNHNS and SASEGT. Trimming removed 7 bases at V and 1 base at J, with 13 bases between. CDR3 sequence reads: CASTAVDRNTEAFF. The CDR3 region has the DNA TGTGCCAGCACCGCCGTGGACAGGAACACTGAAGCTTTCTTT.

The chain employs TRBV24-1 and TRBJ1-1, with 9 positions matching TRBD1. The germline gives CDR1 KGHDR, CDR2 SFDVKD. This CDR3 spans 15 amino acids. V trimming: 7 bases; J trimming: 3 bases; junction bases outside the gene matches: 8. CDR3 protein: CATRPGQGPYTEAFF. The CDR3 DNA reads TGTGCCACCAGACCGGGACAGGGCCCTTACACTGAAGCTTTCTTT.

This clonotype came up a few times. The V call is TRBV7-2, the J call TRBJ1-1; 7 positions agree with TRBD1. There are 14 residues in the CDR3. Germline CDR1 reads SGHTA; CDR2 reads FQGNSA. Trimming at V came to 4 bases and at J to 11 bases, leaving 13 bases not matched to a gene. CDR3 in DNA: TGTGCCAGCAGCTCCGGGACAGAGTACCCCTGGGCTTTCTTT. This encodes CASSSGTEYPWAFF. Full variable domain (rest looked up from reference TRBV7-2 and TRBJ1-1): GAGVSQSPSNKVTEKGKDVELRCDPISGHTALYWYRQSLGQGLEFLIYFQGNSAPDKSGLPSDRFSAERTGGSVSTLTIQRTQQEDSAVYLCASSSGTEYPWAFFGQGTRLTVV.

The chain links TRBV9 to TRBJ2-3; no clear D. Germline assignment: CDR1 SGDLS and CDR2 YYNGEE. This CDR3 has 13 residues. The V end was cut by 0 bases, the J end by 4 bases, with 6 bases between. In nucleotides, the CDR3 is TGTGCCAGCAGCGTAGGTCGTCCAGATACGCAGTATTTT. It codes for CASSVGRPDTQYF.

This clonotype was seen only once. The gene calls are TRBV28 and TRBJ1-2; 7 nucleotides agree with TRBD1. V shed 2 bases and J 3 bases; nucleotides not matched to a gene: 3. This CDR3 is built from 14 residues. Germline V gene lookup returns CDR1 MDHEN and CDR2 SYDVKM. The CDR3 DNA reads as TGTGCCAGCAGTTTACGGACAGGATACTATGGCTACACCTTC. This sequence encodes CASSLRTGYYGYTF.

About this clonotype: The germline gene is not matched at one end of the junction; a read error may be the cause. The CDR3 DNA follows: TGTGCCAGAAGTATACCCTTGAGGAAAAGGAACACTGAAGCTTTCTTT. Translating gives CARSIPLRKRNTEAFF. The rearrangement links TRBV19 to TRBJ1-1; D gene uncertain. Germline V gene data show CDR1 as LNHDA and CDR2 as SQIVND (reference sequence). The CDR3 has 16 residues.

This clonotype was counted a few times. The chain joins TRBV5-4 to TRBJ2-3; 10 positions match TRBD2. Germline loops: CDR1 SGHNT, CDR2 YYREEE (reference sequence). V lost 4 bases and J lost 2; bases outside the gene matches: 4. CDR3 length equals 15 residues. DNA for the CDR3: TGTGCCAGCAGCCCGACTAGCGGGTACACAGATACGCAGTATTTT. Its translation is CASSPTSGYTDTQYF.

The V and J genes are TRBV7-9 and TRBJ2-5, with TRBD2 identical over 8 bases. With 0 bases clipped from V and 2 bases from J, the junction kept 5 bases outside the gene matches. CDR3 length: 16 amino acids. Germline loops: CDR1 SEHNR, CDR2 FQNEAQ (reference sequence). CDR3 nucleotides: TGTGCCAGCAGCTTAGCGCCAGCGGGGGTACAAGAGACCCAGTACTTC. It is translated as CASSLAPAGVQETQYF.

This clonotype was seen a few times. The genes are TRBV27 and TRBJ2-3; D may be TRBD1 (5 bases). There are 15 residues in the CDR3. V dropped 5 bases and J dropped 2 bases, with 14 bases sitting between them. The V gene's germline CDR1 is MNHEY and CDR2 SMNVEV (reference sequence). The CDR3 spells CASSGIRDPTDTQYF. The CDR3 nucleotides read TGTGCCAGCAGTGGCATCAGGGATCCCACAGATACGCAGTATTTT.

In its sample, this clonotype was seen a few times. This chain joins TRBV12-2 and TRBJ2-2; TRBD1 is the table's D call, not checked against the DNA. TRBV12-2 is a known pseudogene. This CDR3 region has 20 residues. DNA of the CDR3: TGTGCAAGTCACTACAGCCCCGACGGACCGTTCGACGCGAACACCGGGGAGCTGTTTTTT. Protein product: CASHYSPDGPFDANTGELFF.

The sample holds a few counts of this clonotype. This rearrangement joins TRBV9 to TRBJ1-1; D is ambiguous. V lost 4 bases, J lost 0 bases, and 13 bases lay in between. In germline, CDR1 is SGDLS, CDR2 YYNGEE. The CDR3 is 15 amino acids. Here the CDR3 DNA reads TGTGCCAGCAGCCCTCGGTGGGGTATGAACACTGAAGCTTTCTTT. It encodes CASSPRWGMNTEAFF.

The chain has TRBV24-1 and TRBJ2-3, with 9 bases that match TRBD2. The CDR3 spans 19 residues. Germline assignment: CDR1 KGHDR and CDR2 SFDVKD. V lost 5 bases and J lost 2; bases outside the gene matches: 16. CDR3 nucleotide sequence: TGTGCCACCAGTGCAGGGCGCGGGGGGGCGTTTGGACTCACAGATACGCAGTATTTT. Protein sequence: CATSAGRGGAFGLTDTQYF.

CDR3 residues: CASSTSPTQGSGNTIYF. The CDR3 DNA follows: TGTGCCAGCAGCACCTCCCCCACGCAAGGCTCTGGAAACACCATATATTTT. The chain combines TRBV9 with TRBJ1-3; D is unresolved. V was clipped by 4 bases and J by 0 bases, with 17 bases between them. CDR1 and CDR2 (germline): SGDLS, YYNGEE. CDR3 length: 17 residues.

This clonotype was recorded a few times. CDR3 in amino acids: CASKPDVFYEQYF. CDR3 nucleotides: TGTGCCAGCAAACCCGACGTTTTCTACGAGCAGTACTTC. The chain links TRBV6-1 to TRBJ2-7; D remains unclear. The CDR3 extends over 13 amino acids. The germline V and J ends were trimmed by 7 bases and 3 bases, with 13 bases remaining between them. CDR1 is MNHNS and CDR2 is SASEGT in the germline V gene.

The rearrangement uses TRBV6-5 and TRBJ1-4; no clear D gene. Germline CDR1 reads MNHEY; CDR2 reads SVGAGI. The length of the CDR3 is 14 residues. Trimming left V 3 bases short and J 6 bases short, with 11 bases between. This CDR3 is CASSYIGPDEKLFF. In DNA form, the CDR3 reads TGTGCCAGCAGTTATATAGGACCCGATGAAAAACTGTTTTTT.

In the case of this clonotype: A read error is possible here, since a much larger clone lies one base away. This rearrangement joins TRBV27 to TRBJ1-5; 7 nucleotides line up with TRBD1. This CDR3 comprises 14 residues. V lost 6 bases to trimming and J lost 6 bases; unmatched junction nucleotides: 8. Germline V lookup: CDR1 MNHEY, CDR2 SMNVEV (reference sequence). The CDR3 loop is CASSIDRVIQPQHF. CDR3 nucleotides: TGTGCCAGCAGCATTGACAGGGTCATTCAGCCCCAGCATTTT.

The rearrangement links TRBV2 to TRBJ1-4; D is uncertain. Germline V gene sequence: CDR1 SNHLY, CDR2 FYNNEI. The CDR3 length is 15 residues. Trimming removed 6 bases from V and 0 bases from J, with 11 bases in between. The CDR3 protein is CASRASRATNEKLFF. In nucleotides, the CDR3 is TGTGCCAGCAGGGCTTCGCGAGCAACTAATGAAAAACTGTTTTTT.

This clonotype showed up just a few times. The V call is TRBV15, the J call TRBJ1-2; tentatively, D is TRBD1 (5 bases). Trimming stripped 1 base from V and 12 bases from J, with 9 bases between. The CDR3 is 11 amino acids. Germline V gene data show CDR1 as LNHNV and CDR2 as YYDKDF (reference sequence). The CDR3 DNA sequence: TGTGCCACCAGCAGAGGCCAGGGAGACACCTTC. Protein sequence: CATSRGQGDTF.

This chain links TRBV6-5 with TRBJ1-2; 8 bases align to TRBD1. Germline V gene lookup returns CDR1 MNHEY and CDR2 SVGAGI. The CDR3 covers 16 residues. Germline trimming cut 2 bases from V and 6 bases from J; bases unmatched to any gene: 11. Here the CDR3 reads CASSYHGQGQLDGYTF. The CDR3 region has the DNA TGTGCCAGCAGTTACCATGGACAGGGCCAACTAGATGGCTACACCTTC.

The chain couples TRBV7-9 to TRBJ1-4; 7 bases agree with TRBD1. V shed 6 bases, J shed 1 base, and the junction held 8 bases outside the gene matches. The CDR3 totals 16 residues. The germline CDR1 and CDR2 sequences are SEHNR and FQNEAQ (reference sequence). The CDR3: CASSFDQGVTNEKLFF. Here the CDR3 DNA reads TGTGCCAGCAGTTTCGACCAGGGGGTAACTAATGAAAAACTGTTTTTT.

The chain is built from TRBV7-2 and TRBJ2-1; D may be TRBD2 (7 bases). This CDR3 is 14 amino acids long. With 4 bases removed from V and 8 bases from J, the gap between germline ends came to 15 bases. Per germline, CDR1 SGHTA and CDR2 FQGNSA. CDR3 bases: TGTGCCAGCAGCTACCGGGGGGCCGGGGATGAGCAGTTCTTC. This sequence encodes CASSYRGAGDEQFF.